The 9 T cell receptor beta chains below were found in one sample sequenced in a study of blood T cell repertoires in COVID-19. Assay used: immunoSEQ multiplex PCR; TCRdb lists only in-frame clones, some missing. Of around 250,000 clones in the sample, 65% to 90% are singletons; the top ten hold 15% to 18%. The sequenced sample was PBMCs or T cells enriched from blood (not recorded which). All receptors come from a man younger than 30 who had recovered from COVID-19.

V usage is TRBV10-2 and J usage is TRBJ1-4, with a possible D match to TRBD1 (5 bases). The CDR3 runs to 14 residues. The V gene lost 8 bases and the J gene lost 1 base, with 11 bases spanning the gap. Germline V gives CDR1 WSHSY, CDR2 SAAADI. CDR3 nucleotide sequence: TGCGCCAGCTGGTTGGGGGGAACTAATGAAAAACTGTTTTTT. Its protein product is CASWLGGTNEKLFF.

The chain has TRBV28 and TRBJ1-2; no definite D call. Germline CDR1 MDHEN, CDR2 SYDVKM. Trimming cost V 2 bases and J 3 bases, with 10 bases left between them. The CDR3 sequence is 14 residues long. This CDR3 reads CASSLLAGDYGYTF. The CDR3 DNA is TGTGCCAGCAGTTTACTGGCCGGAGACTATGGCTACACCTTC.

This rearrangement joins TRBV4-1 to TRBJ2-7; D remains unclear. With 1 base removed from V and 2 bases from J, the gap between germline ends came to 9 bases. Germline V gene sequence: CDR1 MGHRA, CDR2 YSYEKL. This CDR3 contains 14 residues. The CDR3 is CASSQVALPYEQYF. CDR3 bases: TGCGCCAGCAGCCAAGTTGCACTCCCCTACGAGCAGTACTTC.

The chain combines TRBV18 with TRBJ2-1, with 12 nucleotides matching TRBD2. The V gene's germline CDR1 is KGHSH and CDR2 LQKENI. Germline trimming cut 2 bases from V and 6 bases from J; bases unmatched to any gene: 8. This CDR3 region has 17 residues. As DNA, the CDR3 is TGTGCCAGCTCACCAATGGCTAGCGGGAGGGTCTCCAATGAGCAGTTCTTC. Its translation: CASSPMASGRVSNEQFF.

The chain carries TRBV27 and TRBJ2-1, with 8 nucleotides matching TRBD2. Trimming at V came to 2 bases and at J to 6 bases, leaving 6 bases not matched to a gene. Per the germline V gene, CDR1 is MNHEY and CDR2 is SMNVEV (reference sequence). CDR3 length equals 15 residues. CDR3 sequence (DNA): TGTGCCAGCAGTTTAGGGGCGGGAGGCCGCAATGAGCAGTTCTTC. Translating it yields CASSLGAGGRNEQFF.

The rearrangement links TRBV24-1 to TRBJ2-2, with 10 bases matching TRBD1. Germline-derived CDR1 and CDR2 are KGHDR and SFDVKD. V shed 3 bases, J shed 3 bases, and the junction held 3 bases outside the gene matches. This CDR3 is 16 amino acids long. DNA for the CDR3: TGTGCCACCAGTGATAGGGACAGGGGATACACCGGGGAGCTGTTTTTT. Protein sequence: CATSDRDRGYTGELFF.

This clone was counted between two and nine times. This chain joins TRBV5-8 and TRBJ1-1; possibly TRBD1 for D (6 bases). Germline CDR1 and CDR2: SGHTS and YDEGEE. V lost 4 bases and J lost 7, with 11 bases in between. This CDR3 contains 12 residues. CDR3: CASSRTGYEAFF. The DNA of the CDR3 is TGTGCCAGCAGCCGTACAGGGTATGAAGCTTTCTTT.

The chain is built from TRBV12-5 and TRBJ2-2, with D uncertain. The germline V gene has CDR1 LGHNT and CDR2 FRNRAP. Between the trimmed V and J ends, which lost 6 bases and 6 bases, there was a span of 8 bases. CDR3 length: 12 amino acids. CDR3 nucleotides: TGTGCTAGTGGCCGCGAGGCCGGGGAGCTGTTTTTT. It specifies CASGREAGELFF.

CDR3 protein: CASRTKGDYANYEQYF. The CDR3 DNA is TGTGCCAGCAGGACTAAGGGAGATTACGCAAATTACGAGCAGTACTTC. J is TRBJ2-7 and V is TRBV27, with D perhaps matching TRBD2 (5 bases). Per the germline V gene, CDR1 is MNHEY and CDR2 is SMNVEV (reference sequence). This CDR3 region has 16 residues. The V end lost 6 bases, the J end lost 4 bases, and 22 bases lay between the germline ends.